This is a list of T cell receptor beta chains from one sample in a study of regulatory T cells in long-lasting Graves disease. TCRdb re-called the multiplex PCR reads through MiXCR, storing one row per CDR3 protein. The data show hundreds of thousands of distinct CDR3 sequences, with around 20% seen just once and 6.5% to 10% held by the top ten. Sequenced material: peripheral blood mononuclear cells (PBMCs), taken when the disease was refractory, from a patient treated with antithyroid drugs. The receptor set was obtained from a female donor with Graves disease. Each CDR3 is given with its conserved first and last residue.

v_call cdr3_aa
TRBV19 CASSKQGEYEQYF
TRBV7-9 CASSSRANYEQYF
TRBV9 CASSTYGTGQETQYF
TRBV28 CASSRTGVLDTIYF
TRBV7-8 CASSRGFITDYGYTF
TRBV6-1 CATLSGAGANVLTF
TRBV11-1 CASSLSDNYEQYF
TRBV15 CATSTNSDRRGGYTF
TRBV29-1 CSLRGETGELFF
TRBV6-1 CASSDLTGDSYNEQFF
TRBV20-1 CSARGEGGINEQFF
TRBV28 CASSSVDRAFQPQHF
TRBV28 CASSHRTGVANQPQHF
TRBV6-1 CASSNRGRDYGYTF
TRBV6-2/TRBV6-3 CASSSSSGSYGYTF
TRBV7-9 CASSYGTGRTGELFF
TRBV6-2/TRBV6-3 CASSYSWGSSPLHF